Sequencing of this TCR beta chain was carried out in a study of molecular identifiers for immune sequencing clone quantification. TCRdb redid the calling of the PCR reads with MiXCR, one entry per CDR3 protein. The sample gives approximately 320,000 distinct CDR3 sequences, 24% of which show up once; around 0.74% is in the top ten. Study results and caveats: Over 97% of CMV-specific effector molecules, but under 1% of naive ones, were in clones above 20 copies.

The germline gives CDR1 SGHVS, CDR2 FNYEAQ. CDR3 length: 16 residues. The ends were cut back, 5 bases at V and 2 bases at J, with 18 bases in the middle. Ten or more counts support this clonotype. The antigen is undetermined. The TCR was taken from a human donor in good health. Some libraries in this study had Jurkat cell RNA spiked in. The chain links TRBV7-6 to TRBJ1-1; no definite D call. Sequenced input: naive CD8+ T cells from blood, with Jurkat cell RNA spiked in. Subset denoted: FACS-sorted CD8+CD4-CCR7+CD45RA+ naive T cells. The CDR3 sequence is CASSLVTPPANTEAFF. CDR3 sequence (DNA): TGTGCCAGCAGCCTAGTCACCCCGCCGGCAAACACTGAAGCTTTCTTT.